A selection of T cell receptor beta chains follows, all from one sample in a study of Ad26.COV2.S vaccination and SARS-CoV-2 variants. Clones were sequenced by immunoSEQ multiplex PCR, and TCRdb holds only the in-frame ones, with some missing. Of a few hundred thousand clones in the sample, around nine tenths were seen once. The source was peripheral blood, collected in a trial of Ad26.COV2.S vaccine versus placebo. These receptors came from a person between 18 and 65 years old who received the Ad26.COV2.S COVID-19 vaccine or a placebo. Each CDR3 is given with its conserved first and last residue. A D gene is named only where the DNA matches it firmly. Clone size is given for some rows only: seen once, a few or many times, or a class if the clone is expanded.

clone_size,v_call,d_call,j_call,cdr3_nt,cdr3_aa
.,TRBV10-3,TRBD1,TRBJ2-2,TGTGCCATCAGTGAGTTGACAGTAAGACAGGGGAACACCGGGGAGCTGTTTTTT,CAISELTVRQGNTGELFF
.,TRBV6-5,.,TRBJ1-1,TGTGCCAGCAGTACGGCATACACTGAAGCTTTCTTT,CASSTAYTEAFF
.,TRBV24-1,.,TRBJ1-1,TGTGCCACCAGTGATTTGCTCAAGGGATCGAACACTGAAGCTTTCTTT,CATSDLLKGSNTEAFF
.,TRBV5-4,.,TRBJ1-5,TGTGCCAGCAGCTTGGGAGGACTCCATCAGCCCCAGCATTTT,CASSLGGLHQPQHF
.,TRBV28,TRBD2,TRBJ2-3,TGTGCCAGCAGTACTGGTAGCGGGAGTGCCACAGATACGCAGTATTTT,CASSTGSGSATDTQYF
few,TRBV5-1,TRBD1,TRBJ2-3,TGCGCCAGCAGCTTTGACAGGGTCAAGGAGACGCAGTATTTT,CASSFDRVKETQYF
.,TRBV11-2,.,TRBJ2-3,TGTGCCAGCAGCTGGGTAGCAGGGGCGGCAGATACGCAGTATTTT,CASSWVAGAADTQYF
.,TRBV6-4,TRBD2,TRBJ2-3,TGTGCCAGCAGTGAGACTAGCGGGGGGGCCACAGATACGCAGTATTTT,CASSETSGGATDTQYF
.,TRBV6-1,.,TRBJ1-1,TGTGCCAGCAGTGAAAGTTGGGCCAACACTGAAGCTTTCTTT,CASSESWANTEAFF
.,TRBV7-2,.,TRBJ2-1,TGTGCCAGCAGCTTACTCAATGAGCAGTTCTTC,CASSLLNEQFF
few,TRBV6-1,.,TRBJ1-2,TGTGCCAGCAGTGAGTATGGCTACACCTTC,CASSEYGYTF
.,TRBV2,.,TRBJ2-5,TGTGCCAGCAGAGGCGAAGAGACCCAGTACTTC,CASRGEETQYF
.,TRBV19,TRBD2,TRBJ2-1,TGTGCCAGTGGACTAGCGGGGGGTTTACTTAGCTCCTACAATGAGCAGTTCTTC,CASGLAGGLLSSYNEQFF
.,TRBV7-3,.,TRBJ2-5,TGTGCCAGCAGCCCACCACCATTAGACAGAAAAGAGACCCAGTACTTC,CASSPPPLDRKETQYF
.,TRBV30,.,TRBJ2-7,TGTGCCTGGAGTGAAATCTCGCACGAGCAGTACTTC,CAWSEISHEQYF
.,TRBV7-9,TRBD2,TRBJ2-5,TGTGCCAGCAGCCCGGCCCCTAGCGGGACCCTCTTCCAAGAGACCCAGTACTTC,CASSPAPSGTLFQETQYF
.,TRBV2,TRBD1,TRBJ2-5,TGTGCCGGGGGGACAGGAGGGGAGACCCAGTACTTC,CAGGTGGETQYF
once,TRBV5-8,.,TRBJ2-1,TGTGCCAGCAGCCCACAGGGTATCGGCGAGCAGTTCTTC,CASSPQGIGEQFF
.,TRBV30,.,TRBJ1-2,TGTGCCTGGAGTGTACGGGGCGACGGCTACACCTTC,CAWSVRGDGYTF
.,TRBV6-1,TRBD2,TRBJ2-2,TGTGCCAGCAGTGAATACGGGGGGAACGGGGAGCTGTTTTTT,CASSEYGGNGELFF
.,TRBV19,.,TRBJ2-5,TGTGCCAGTAGTATAGGGAGCGGCGGGAAGACCCAGTACTTC,CASSIGSGGKTQYF
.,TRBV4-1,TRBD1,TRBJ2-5,TGCGCCAGCAGCCAAGATGGGGACAGGGCGAAGACCCAGTACTTC,CASSQDGDRAKTQYF
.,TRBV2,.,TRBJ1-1,TGTGCCAGCAAGGGGGTCCGAGGGCGCACTGAAGCTTTCTTT,CASKGVRGRTEAFF